These 28 T cell receptor beta chains came from one sample sequenced in a study of response to subunit inactivated influenza vaccine. MiXCR was run by TCRdb on the RT-PCR reads, yielding one entry per CDR3 protein. The sample consists of 400,000 to 650,000 distinct CDR3 sequences, around 7.9% of them appearing once. Specimen: PBMCs from blood, collected around 25 months after vaccination. These receptors all stem from a man aged 50-75 years who received an inactivated influenza vaccine.

The CDR3 DNA is TGTGCCAGCAGTTGGGGGGGGCGCAGCACCGGGGAGCTGTTTTTT. Translating gives CASSWGGRSTGELFF. The rearrangement joins TRBV28 to TRBJ2-2, with a possible D match to TRBD2 (7 bases). CDR3 size: 15 residues. Germline V gene lookup returns CDR1 MDHEN and CDR2 SYDVKM. Trimming left V 4 bases short and J 4 bases short, with 13 bases between.

The chain couples TRBV19 to TRBJ2-1; 8 bases line up with TRBD2. Germline lookup yields CDR1 LNHDA and CDR2 SQIVND (reference sequence). The CDR3 runs 17 residues. The trim removed 2 bases at V and 0 bases at J, leaving 6 bases unmatched. The CDR3 nucleotides are TGTGCCAGTAGTATACTAGCGGGCTGGAGCTCCTACAATGAGCAGTTCTTC. Translating gives CASSILAGWSSYNEQFF.

This chain uses TRBV6-1 with TRBJ1-2; 8 positions match TRBD1. Per germline, CDR1 MNHNS and CDR2 SASEGT. The junction had 11 bases not matched to a gene; V was cut back by 4 bases and J by 4 bases. The CDR3 consists of 16 residues. The CDR3 protein is CASSAKTGERIYGYTF. In nucleotides, the CDR3 is TGTGCCAGCAGTGCAAAGACAGGGGAAAGAATCTATGGCTACACCTTC.

This clonotype was seen repeatedly, ten times or more. This chain uses TRBV11-2 with TRBJ1-4; D is undetermined. V dropped 5 bases and J dropped 6 bases, with 13 bases sitting between them. Germline CDR1 reads SGHAT; CDR2 reads FQNNGV. The CDR3 totals 14 residues. The CDR3 DNA follows: TGTGCCAGCAGCCAAAGCCCGGCGGATGAAAAACTGTTTTTT. It translates to CASSQSPADEKLFF. The full variable domain, rest sourced from reference TRBV11-2 and TRBJ1-4, is EAGVAQSPRYKIIEKRQSVAFWCNPISGHATLYWYQQILGQGPKLLIQFQNNGVVDDSQLPKDRFSAERLKGVDSTLKIQPAKLEDSAVYLCASSQSPADEKLFFGSGTQLSVL.

The chain is built from TRBV6-1 and TRBJ1-1, with no clear D. Germline V gene lookup returns CDR1 MNHNS and CDR2 SASEGT. V was clipped by 2 bases and J by 8 bases, with 15 bases between them. There are 14 residues in the CDR3. The CDR3 nucleotides are TGTGCCAGCAGTGAATTAAATCGGTTCTCCGAAGCTTTCTTT. It yields the protein CASSELNRFSEAFF.

This clonotype was found many times. The rearrangement uses TRBV12-3 or TRBV12-4 and TRBJ2-3; 9 nucleotides line up with TRBD2. V was pared by 5 bases and J by 8 bases, with 14 bases of the junction left unmatched. This CDR3 is 16 amino acids long. In nucleotides, the CDR3 is TGTGCCAGCAGTCGGGGGCGGGAGGGCCCCATGAGTACGCAGTATTTT. It yields the protein CASSRGREGPMSTQYF.

The chain employs TRBV28 and TRBJ2-3; weak D call: TRBD2 (5 bases). This CDR3 spans 12 amino acids. Per germline, CDR1 MDHEN and CDR2 SYDVKM. V lost 3 bases, J lost 8 bases, and 9 bases lay in between. Written as DNA, the CDR3 is TGTGCCAGCAGTTTCGTAGCGAGTACGCAGTATTTT. It is translated as CASSFVASTQYF.

This clonotype has more than one count but fewer than ten. This sequence joins TRBV20-1 and TRBJ1-5; weak D call: TRBD1 (6 bases). This CDR3 spans 15 amino acids. Trimming shortened V by 7 bases and J by 2 bases, and 18 bases separated the two germline ends. The germline V gene has CDR1 DFQATT and CDR2 SNEGSKA (reference sequence). Here the CDR3 reads CSVRRGGAGNQPQHF. CDR3 DNA sequence: TGCAGTGTCAGGAGGGGGGGCGCTGGCAATCAGCCCCAGCATTTT.

In this sample, this clonotype turned up a few times. The chain has TRBV6-4 and TRBJ2-3; the match to TRBD2 covers 11 bases. Germline-derived CDR1 and CDR2 are MRHNA and SNTAGT. After removal of 10 bases from V and 0 bases from J, the junction contained 9 bases not matched to a gene. The CDR3 sequence is 16 residues long. The CDR3 DNA sequence: TGTGCCAAACCGATGACTAGCGGGGAAAGCACAGATACGCAGTATTTT. Translated: CAKPMTSGESTDTQYF.

This clonotype has more than one count but fewer than ten. The V gene is TRBV15, the J gene TRBJ2-7; 7 bases are a match to TRBD2. Germline V gene lookup returns CDR1 LNHNV and CDR2 YYDKDF (reference sequence). The V segment lost 9 bases and the J segment 4 bases; nucleotides outside the gene matches: 15. CDR3 length: 15 residues. CDR3: CATSVGSSGGYEQYF. In DNA form, the CDR3 reads TGTGCCACATCTGTCGGGTCTAGCGGTGGGTACGAGCAGTACTTC.

At least ten counts were recorded for this clonotype. V gene TRBV6-1 combines with J gene TRBJ1-3, with a weak D call TRBD1 (5 bases). The V gene lost 7 bases and the J gene lost 7 bases, with 17 bases spanning the gap. The CDR3 has 14 amino acids. Germline V CDR1 and CDR2: MNHNS, SASEGT. CDR3 nucleotides: TGTGCCAGCATCACCCCGGGGGAAGGGAACACCATATATTTT. Its translation: CASITPGEGNTIYF.

This chain uses TRBV7-9 with TRBJ1-6; D possibly corresponds to TRBD1 (5 bases). Deletions cut 2 bases from V and 10 bases from J, with 15 bases between. This CDR3 region has 15 residues. CDR1 is SEHNR, CDR2 FQNEAQ, per germline (reference sequence). CDR3 loop: CASSLSEVGQSPLHF. The CDR3 DNA is TGTGCCAGCAGCTTATCGGAGGTGGGGCAATCACCCCTCCACTTT. The full variable domain, completed using reference TRBV7-9 and TRBJ1-6, is DTGVSQNPRHKITKRGQNVTFRCDPISEHNRLYWYRQTLGQGPEFLTYFQNEAQLEKSRLLSDRFSAERPKGSFSTLEIQRTEQGDSAMYLCASSLSEVGQSPLHFGNGTRLTVT.

Ten or more counts support this clonotype. The chain carries TRBV5-1 and TRBJ2-3; no clear D gene. V lost 3 bases to trimming and J lost 0 bases, with 14 bases between them. The length of the CDR3 is 16 residues. Germline loops: CDR1 SGHRS, CDR2 YFSETQ. The CDR3 reads CASSSSLYSSTDTQYF. In nucleotides, the CDR3 is TGCGCCAGCAGCTCGTCCCTCTATTCTAGCACAGATACGCAGTATTTT.

This clonotype was found many times. J is TRBJ2-7 and V is TRBV5-6, with 7 bases that match TRBD2. This CDR3 is 17 amino acids long. Per the germline V gene, CDR1 is SGHDT and CDR2 is YYEEEE. Germline trimming cut 2 bases from V and 4 bases from J; bases unmatched to any gene: 15. In DNA form, the CDR3 reads TGTGCCAGCAGCTTTAGTTTTCGGGCTAGCGGAAATTACGAGCAGTACTTC. This codes for CASSFSFRASGNYEQYF.

The chain links TRBV27 to TRBJ2-7; no clear D gene. CDR3 length: 15 amino acids. The germline V gene has CDR1 MNHEY and CDR2 SMNVEV (reference sequence). Deletions cut 0 bases from V and 2 bases from J, with 11 bases between. The CDR3 loop reads CASSLSGLSPYEQYF. As DNA, the CDR3 is TGTGCCAGCAGTTTATCAGGGCTATCCCCCTACGAGCAGTACTTC.

This clonotype was counted a few times. The rearrangement joins TRBV27 to TRBJ2-1, with TRBD2 identical over 9 bases. CDR1 MNHEY and CDR2 SMNVEV come from the germline V gene (reference sequence). The V and J ends lost 5 bases and 0 bases, in that order; junction bases with no gene match: 14. CDR3 length: 19 residues. CDR3 DNA sequence: TGTGCCAGCAGTCTCACTCGACTAGCGGCGCTGAGCTCCTACAATGAGCAGTTCTTC. Its translation is CASSLTRLAALSSYNEQFF.

The rearrangement joins TRBV5-6 to TRBJ2-7; no definite D call. Germline V lookup: CDR1 SGHDT, CDR2 YYEEEE. This CDR3 is built from 14 residues. V lost 4 bases and J lost 1, with 12 bases in between. CDR3 DNA sequence: TGTGCCAGCAGCGTCATGACCCATTCCTACGAGCAGTACTTC. The encoded protein is CASSVMTHSYEQYF. The full variable domain, in which reference TRBV5-6 and TRBJ2-7 provide the parts outside the CDR3, is DAGVTQSPTHLIKTRGQQVTLRCSPKSGHDTVSWYQQALGQGPQFIFQYYEEEERQRGNFPDRFSGHQFPNYSSELNVNALLLGDSALYLCASSVMTHSYEQYFGPGTRLTVT.

This chain uses TRBV15 with TRBJ1-5; D ambiguous. Germline CDR1 LNHNV, CDR2 YYDKDF (reference sequence). V dropped 5 bases and J dropped 4 bases, with 6 bases sitting between them. The CDR3 spans 12 residues. CDR3 in DNA: TGTGCCACCAGCGACGGGAATCAGCCCCAGCATTTT. Translation: CATSDGNQPQHF.

This clonotype was seen a handful of times. The CDR3 spells CASSLEARGSTEAFF. In nucleotides, the CDR3 is TGCGCCAGCAGCTTGGAGGCCAGGGGTTCCACTGAAGCTTTCTTT. This sequence joins TRBV5-1 and TRBJ1-1; possibly TRBD1 for D (6 bases). This CDR3 is 15 amino acids long. Trimming took 0 bases from V and 4 from J, leaving 13 bases between them. CDR1 and CDR2 (germline): SGHRS, YFSETQ.

The V and J genes are TRBV27 and TRBJ2-3, with 8 bases that match TRBD2. V lost 6 bases and J lost 6; bases outside the gene matches: 5. CDR1 is MNHEY, CDR2 SMNVEV, per germline (reference sequence). The CDR3 spans 13 residues. CDR3 in amino acids: CASSGTRWDTQYF. The CDR3 DNA is TGTGCCAGCAGCGGGACTAGGTGGGATACGCAGTATTTT.

The V call is TRBV6-2 or TRBV6-3, the J call TRBJ2-1; D ambiguous. This CDR3 is 11 amino acids long. Trimming removed 3 bases from V and 10 bases from J, with 7 bases in between. Germline CDR1 and CDR2: MNHEY and SVGEGT. CDR3 loop: CASSYFSEQFF. The CDR3 DNA is TGTGCCAGCAGTTATTTCTCCGAGCAGTTCTTC.

This rearrangement joins TRBV4-2 to TRBJ2-6; D unresolved. The CDR3 sequence is 17 residues long. Trimming shortened V by 1 base and J by 2 bases, and 12 bases separated the two germline ends. Per the germline V gene, CDR1 is LGHNA and CDR2 is YNFKEQ. Here the CDR3 DNA reads TGTGCCAGCAGCCAAGGTACAGTCGTAGCTGGGGCCAACGTCCTGACTTTC. Its protein product is CASSQGTVVAGANVLTF.

J is TRBJ1-5 and V is TRBV7-2; no firm D call. Germline V lookup: CDR1 SGHTA, CDR2 FQGNSA. This CDR3 region has 15 residues. Trimming took 1 base from V and 2 from J, leaving 9 bases between them. The CDR3, as DNA: TGTGCCAGCAGCTTAGGAGGGAAGGGCAATCAGCCCCAGCATTTT. Translated: CASSLGGKGNQPQHF.

This clonotype was observed many times. Here the CDR3 DNA reads TGCAGCGTTGGGACAGGGAACACCGGGGAGCTGTTTTTT. It codes for CSVGTGNTGELFF. The chain employs TRBV29-1 and TRBJ2-2, with 7 positions matching TRBD1. The CDR3 is 13 amino acids. Germline V gives CDR1 SQVTM, CDR2 ANQGSEA. V shed 4 bases and J 1 base; nucleotides not matched to a gene: 0.

This clonotype was detected only a few times. V is TRBV20-1 and J is TRBJ1-1; D not certain. The V gene lost 0 bases and the J gene lost 10 bases, with 15 bases spanning the gap. The germline CDR1 and CDR2 sequences are DFQATT and SNEGSKA (reference sequence). CDR3 size: 13 residues. Here the CDR3 DNA reads TGCAGTGCTAGAGATCTTTGGGGAGGAGGAGCTTTCTTT. Translation gives CSARDLWGGGAFF.

This chain links TRBV11-2 with TRBJ2-5; D possibly corresponds to TRBD1 (6 bases). The CDR3 is made up of 15 amino acids. Germline-derived CDR1 and CDR2 are SGHAT and FQNNGV. Trimming took 5 bases from V and 5 from J, leaving 18 bases between them. CDR3 in amino acids: CASSQAGQPAETQYF. The DNA for the CDR3 is TGTGCCAGCAGCCAAGCCGGACAGCCAGCTGAGACCCAGTACTTC. Complete variable domain (other parts from reference TRBV11-2 and TRBJ2-5): EAGVAQSPRYKIIEKRQSVAFWCNPISGHATLYWYQQILGQGPKLLIQFQNNGVVDDSQLPKDRFSAERLKGVDSTLKIQPAKLEDSAVYLCASSQAGQPAETQYFGPGTRLLVL.

This clonotype was counted only a few times. The V call is TRBV10-3, the J call TRBJ2-3, with 10 positions matching TRBD2. Germline CDR1 and CDR2: ENHRY and SYGVKD. There are 14 residues in the CDR3. J was trimmed by 5 bases and V by 8 bases; bases with no gene match: 7. The DNA of the CDR3 is TGTGCCATCTCTAGCGGGGGCCGGGGAGATACGCAGTATTTT. Its protein product is CAISSGGRGDTQYF.

The chain uses TRBV4-3 and TRBJ2-3; D is possibly TRBD2 (5 bases). Germline CDR1 reads LGHNA; CDR2 reads YSLEER. V was pared by 5 bases and J by 1 base, with 13 bases between. This CDR3 comprises 15 residues. The CDR3 DNA follows: TGCGCCAGCAGCGGGAGTTTCTGGGGCACAGATACGCAGTATTTT. This codes for CASSGSFWGTDTQYF.